This T cell receptor (beta chain) is drawn from a study of blood T cell repertoires in COVID-19. About the study: Samples representing acute and convalescent COVID-19 were sourced from the United States, Italy and Spain. The analysed material was cDNA or gDNA that came from T cells, B-cell-depleted T cells, or PBMCs.

The CDR3 is made up of 15 amino acids. V lost 8 bases and J lost 4; bases outside the gene matches: 8. Germline V gene data show CDR1 as SNHLY and CDR2 as FYNNEI. Per the authors' pipeline: Reference gene primers were amplified, and this amplification served to estimate nucleated cell counts. Repertoires were generated with immunoSEQ multiplex PCR, while TCRdb's copy carries only in-frame clones and drops some. V, J and clone size are taken as reported in that table, and D and trimming were inferred from the DNA itself. The data contain around 75,000 clones, roughly 90% of them singletons. Sequenced: peripheral blood. The V and J genes are TRBV2 and TRBJ1-3; 10 bases line up with TRBD1. This receptor was identified in a human donor in a cohort sampled during active COVID-19. The CDR3 sequence: CASAGTGERGNTIYF. CDR3 nucleotides: TGTGCCAGCGCCGGGACAGGGGAACGGGGAAACACCATATATTTT.